The present T cell receptor beta chain was sequenced within a study of blood T cell repertoires in COVID-19. Assay: immunoSEQ multiplex PCR; the TCRdb copy retains only in-frame clones and omits some. The sample has roughly 110,000 clones; roughly nine tenths are singletons. This clone occurred a few times. Trimming removed 2 bases from V and 0 bases from J, with 6 bases in between. Germline CDR1 and CDR2: SGHDT and YYEEEE. There are 15 residues in the CDR3. The receptor's source is a man aged 35 to 55 with acute or convalescent COVID-19. The J gene is TRBJ1-6, the V gene TRBV5-6; the D is unclear. The specimen was peripheral blood. CDR3 residues: CASSFSGSYNSPLHF. The CDR3 DNA is TGTGCCAGCAGCTTCTCGGGCTCCTATAATTCACCCCTCCACTTT. The whole variable domain, filled in from reference TRBV5-6 and TRBJ1-6, reads DAGVTQSPTHLIKTRGQQVTLRCSPKSGHDTVSWYQQALGQGPQFIFQYYEEEERQRGNFPDRFSGHQFPNYSSELNVNALLLGDSALYLCASSFSGSYNSPLHFGNGTRLTVT.